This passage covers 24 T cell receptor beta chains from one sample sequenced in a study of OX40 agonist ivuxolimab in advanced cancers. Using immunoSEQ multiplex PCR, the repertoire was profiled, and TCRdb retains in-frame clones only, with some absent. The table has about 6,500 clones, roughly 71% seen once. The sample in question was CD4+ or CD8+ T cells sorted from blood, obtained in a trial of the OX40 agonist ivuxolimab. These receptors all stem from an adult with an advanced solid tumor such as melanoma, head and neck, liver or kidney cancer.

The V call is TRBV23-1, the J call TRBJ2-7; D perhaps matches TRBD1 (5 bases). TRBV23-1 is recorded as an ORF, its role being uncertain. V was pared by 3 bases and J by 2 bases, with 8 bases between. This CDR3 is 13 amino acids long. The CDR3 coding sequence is TGCGCCAGCAGTCACCACAGGACCTACGAGCAGTACTTC. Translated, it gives CASSHHRTYEQYF.

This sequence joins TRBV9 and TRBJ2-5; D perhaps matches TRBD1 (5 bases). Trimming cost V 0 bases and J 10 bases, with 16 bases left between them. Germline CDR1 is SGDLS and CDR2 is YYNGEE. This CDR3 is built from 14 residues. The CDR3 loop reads CASSVESLGRDQYF. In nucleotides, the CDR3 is TGTGCCAGCAGCGTAGAAAGTTTGGGCAGGGACCAGTACTTC.

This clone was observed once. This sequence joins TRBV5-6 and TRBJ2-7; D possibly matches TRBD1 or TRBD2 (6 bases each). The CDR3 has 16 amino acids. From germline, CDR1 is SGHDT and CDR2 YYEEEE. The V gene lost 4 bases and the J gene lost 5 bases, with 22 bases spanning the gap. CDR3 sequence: CASSGPTGGERDEQYF. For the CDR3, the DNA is TGTGCCAGCAGCGGACCGACAGGAGGGGAAAGGGACGAGCAGTACTTC.

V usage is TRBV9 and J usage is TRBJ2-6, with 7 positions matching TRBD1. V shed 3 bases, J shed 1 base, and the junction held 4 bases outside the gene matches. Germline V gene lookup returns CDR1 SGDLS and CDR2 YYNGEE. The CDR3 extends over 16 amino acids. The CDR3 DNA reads TGTGCCAGCAGCGCTATCAGGGGGTCTGGGGCCAACGTCCTGACTTTC. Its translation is CASSAIRGSGANVLTF.

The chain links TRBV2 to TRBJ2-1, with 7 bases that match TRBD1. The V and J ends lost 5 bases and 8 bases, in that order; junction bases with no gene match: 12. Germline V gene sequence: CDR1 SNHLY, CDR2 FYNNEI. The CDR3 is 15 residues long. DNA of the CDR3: TGTGCCAGCAGTTCAACAGGGGTTGGAACGTATGAGCAGTTCTTC. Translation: CASSSTGVGTYEQFF. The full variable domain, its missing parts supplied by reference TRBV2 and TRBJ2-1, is EPEVTQTPSHQVTQMGQEVILRCVPISNHLYFYWYRQILGQKVEFLVSFYNNEISEKSEIFDDQFSVERPDGSNFTLKIRSTKLEDSAMYFCASSSTGVGTYEQFFGPGTRLTVL.

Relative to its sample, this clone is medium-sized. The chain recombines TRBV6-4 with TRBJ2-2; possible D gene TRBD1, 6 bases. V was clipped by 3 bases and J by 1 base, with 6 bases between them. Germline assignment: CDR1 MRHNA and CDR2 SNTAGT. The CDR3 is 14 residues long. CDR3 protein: CASSEGQNTGELFF. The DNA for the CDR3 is TGTGCCAGCAGTGAGGGACAGAACACCGGGGAGCTGTTTTTT.

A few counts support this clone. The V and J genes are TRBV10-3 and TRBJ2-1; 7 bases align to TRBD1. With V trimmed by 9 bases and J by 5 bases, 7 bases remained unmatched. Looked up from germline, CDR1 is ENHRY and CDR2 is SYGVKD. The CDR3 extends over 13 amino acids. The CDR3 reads CAIPGQSNNEQFF. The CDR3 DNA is TGTGCCATTCCGGGACAGTCCAACAATGAGCAGTTCTTC.

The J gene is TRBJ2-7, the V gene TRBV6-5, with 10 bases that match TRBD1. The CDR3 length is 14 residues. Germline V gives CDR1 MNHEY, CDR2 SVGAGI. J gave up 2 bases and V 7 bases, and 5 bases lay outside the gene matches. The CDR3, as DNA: TGTGCCAGCAAAGGACAGGGGGAGACCTACGAGCAGTACTTC. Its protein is CASKGQGETYEQYF.

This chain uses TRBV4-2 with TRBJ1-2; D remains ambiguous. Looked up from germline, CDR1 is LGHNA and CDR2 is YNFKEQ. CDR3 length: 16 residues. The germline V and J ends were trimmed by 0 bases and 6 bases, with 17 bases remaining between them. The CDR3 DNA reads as TGTGCCAGCAGCCAAGAATTCCCAACCCCGGGTGATGGCTACACCTTC. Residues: CASSQEFPTPGDGYTF.

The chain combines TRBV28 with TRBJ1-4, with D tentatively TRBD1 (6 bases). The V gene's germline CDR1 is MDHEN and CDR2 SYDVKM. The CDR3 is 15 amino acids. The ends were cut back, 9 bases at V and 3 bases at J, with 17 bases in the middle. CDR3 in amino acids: CASRSNRDSNEKLFF. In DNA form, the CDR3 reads TGTGCCAGTCGTTCAAACAGGGATTCTAATGAAAAACTGTTTTTT. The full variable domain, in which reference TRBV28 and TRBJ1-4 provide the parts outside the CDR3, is DVKVTQSSRYLVKRTGEKVFLECVQDMDHENMFWYRQDPGLGLRLIYFSYDVKMKEKGDIPEGYSVSREKKERFSLILESASTNQTSMYLCASRSNRDSNEKLFFGSGTQLSVL.

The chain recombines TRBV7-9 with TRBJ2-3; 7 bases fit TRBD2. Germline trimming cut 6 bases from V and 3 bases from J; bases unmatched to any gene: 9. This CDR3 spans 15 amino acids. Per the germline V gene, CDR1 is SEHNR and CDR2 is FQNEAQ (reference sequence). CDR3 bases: TGTGCCAGCAGTTTGTCGGGAGGCAGGACAGATACGCAGTATTTT. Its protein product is CASSLSGGRTDTQYF.

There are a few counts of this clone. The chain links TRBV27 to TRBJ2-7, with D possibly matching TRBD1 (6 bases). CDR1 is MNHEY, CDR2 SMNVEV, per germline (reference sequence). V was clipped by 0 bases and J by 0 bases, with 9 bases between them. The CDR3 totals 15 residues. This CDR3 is CASSLSGTPSYEQYF. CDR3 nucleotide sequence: TGTGCCAGCAGTTTATCGGGGACACCCTCCTACGAGCAGTACTTC.

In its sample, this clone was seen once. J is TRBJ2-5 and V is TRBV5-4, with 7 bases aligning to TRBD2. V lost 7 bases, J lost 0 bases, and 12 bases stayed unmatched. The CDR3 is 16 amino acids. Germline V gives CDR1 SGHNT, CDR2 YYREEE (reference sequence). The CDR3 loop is CASAQSGGVYQETQYF. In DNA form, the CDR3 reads TGTGCCAGCGCACAGAGTGGGGGGGTGTACCAAGAGACCCAGTACTTC.

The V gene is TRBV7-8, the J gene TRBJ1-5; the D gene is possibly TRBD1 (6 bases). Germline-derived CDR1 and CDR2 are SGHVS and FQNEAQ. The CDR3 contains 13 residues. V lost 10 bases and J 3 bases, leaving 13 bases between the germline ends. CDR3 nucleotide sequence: TGTGCCACCGGCGGACAGCCCAATCAGCCCCAGCATTTT. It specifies CATGGQPNQPQHF.

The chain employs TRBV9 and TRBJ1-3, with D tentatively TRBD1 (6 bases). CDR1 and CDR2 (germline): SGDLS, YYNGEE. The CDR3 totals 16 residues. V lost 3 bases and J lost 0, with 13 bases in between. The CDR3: CASSGPRGDSGNTIYF. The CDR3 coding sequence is TGTGCCAGCAGCGGCCCCAGGGGAGACTCTGGAAACACCATATATTTT.

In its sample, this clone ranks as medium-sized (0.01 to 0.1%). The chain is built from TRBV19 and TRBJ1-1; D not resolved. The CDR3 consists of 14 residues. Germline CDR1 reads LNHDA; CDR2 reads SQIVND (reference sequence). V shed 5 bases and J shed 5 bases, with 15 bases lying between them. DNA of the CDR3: TGTGCCAGTAGTCTGACACGCGGGTGGACTGAAGCTTTCTTT. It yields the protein CASSLTRGWTEAFF. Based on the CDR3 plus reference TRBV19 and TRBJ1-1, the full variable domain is DGGITQSPKYLFRKEGQNVTLSCEQNLNHDAMYWYRQDPGQGLRLIYYSQIVNDFQKGDIAEGYSVSREKKESFPLTVTSAQKNPTAFYLCASSLTRGWTEAFFGQGTRLTVV.

CDR3 sequence: CASSVEGPSGYTF. The CDR3 nucleotides are TGTGCCAGCAGCGTGGAGGGACCGAGTGGCTACACCTTC. The chain has TRBV9 and TRBJ1-2, with a possible D match to TRBD1 (5 bases). The V gene lost 2 bases and the J gene lost 7 bases, with 12 bases spanning the gap. Germline V gene data show CDR1 as SGDLS and CDR2 as YYNGEE. CDR3 length: 13 residues.

The CDR3 nucleotides are TGTGCCAGCAGCTCCCAGGGAGGAGGTCTAGCGGGAACCTACGAGCAGTACTTC. This encodes CASSSQGGGLAGTYEQYF. The gene calls are TRBV7-9 and TRBJ2-7; 9 nucleotides line up with TRBD2. The CDR3 extends over 18 amino acids. Looked up from germline, CDR1 is SEHNR and CDR2 is FQNEAQ (reference sequence). The V gene end was trimmed by 4 bases and the J gene end by 2 bases; junction bases not matched to a gene: 15.

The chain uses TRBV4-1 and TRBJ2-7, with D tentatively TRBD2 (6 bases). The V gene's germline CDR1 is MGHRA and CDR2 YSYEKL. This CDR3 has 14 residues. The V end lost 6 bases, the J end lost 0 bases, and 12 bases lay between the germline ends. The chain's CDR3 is CASRFTGSSYEQYF. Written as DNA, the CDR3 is TGCGCCAGCAGATTTACCGGGAGCTCCTACGAGCAGTACTTC.

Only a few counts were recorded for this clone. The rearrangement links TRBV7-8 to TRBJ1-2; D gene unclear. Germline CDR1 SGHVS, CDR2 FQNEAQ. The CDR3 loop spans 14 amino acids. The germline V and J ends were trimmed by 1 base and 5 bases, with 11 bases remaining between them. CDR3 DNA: TGTGCCAGCAGCTTAGGAAGCGCGGGGTATGGCTACACCTTC. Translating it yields CASSLGSAGYGYTF.

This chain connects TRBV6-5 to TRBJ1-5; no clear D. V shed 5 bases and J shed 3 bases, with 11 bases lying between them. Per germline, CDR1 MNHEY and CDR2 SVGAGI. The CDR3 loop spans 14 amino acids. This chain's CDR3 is CASSEGPDNQPQHF. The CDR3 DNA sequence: TGTGCCAGCAGTGAAGGGCCGGACAATCAGCCCCAGCATTTT.

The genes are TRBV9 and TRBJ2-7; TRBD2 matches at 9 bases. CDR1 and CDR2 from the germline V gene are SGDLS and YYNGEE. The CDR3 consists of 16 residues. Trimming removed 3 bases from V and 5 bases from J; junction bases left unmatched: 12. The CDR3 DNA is TGTGCCAGCAGCGCCTCCGGGCTAGCGGGAACCCACGAGCAGTACTTC. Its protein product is CASSASGLAGTHEQYF.

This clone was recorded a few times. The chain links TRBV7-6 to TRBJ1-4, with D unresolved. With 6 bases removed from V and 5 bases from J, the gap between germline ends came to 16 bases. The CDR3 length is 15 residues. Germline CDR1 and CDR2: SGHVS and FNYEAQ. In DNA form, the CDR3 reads TGTGCCAGCAGTTCTTCCACGCTCTGGAATGAAAAACTGTTTTTT. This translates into CASSSSTLWNEKLFF.

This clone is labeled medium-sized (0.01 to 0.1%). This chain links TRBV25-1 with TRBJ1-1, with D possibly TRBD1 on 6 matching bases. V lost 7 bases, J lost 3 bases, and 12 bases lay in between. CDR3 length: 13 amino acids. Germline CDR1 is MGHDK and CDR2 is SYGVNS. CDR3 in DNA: TGTGCCAGCATAGGACAGTTCTACACTGAAGCTTTCTTT. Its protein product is CASIGQFYTEAFF.